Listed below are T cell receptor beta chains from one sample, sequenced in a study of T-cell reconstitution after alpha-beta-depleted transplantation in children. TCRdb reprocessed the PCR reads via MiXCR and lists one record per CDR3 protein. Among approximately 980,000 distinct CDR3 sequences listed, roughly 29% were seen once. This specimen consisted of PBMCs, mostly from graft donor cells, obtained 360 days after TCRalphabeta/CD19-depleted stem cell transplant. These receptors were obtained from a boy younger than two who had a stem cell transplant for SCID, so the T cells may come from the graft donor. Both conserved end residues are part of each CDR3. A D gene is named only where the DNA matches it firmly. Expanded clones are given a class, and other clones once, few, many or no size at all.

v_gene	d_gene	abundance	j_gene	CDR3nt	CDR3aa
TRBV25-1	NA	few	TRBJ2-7	TGTGCCAGCAGTGAATTCCCCTCCGCAGGCGAGCAGTACTTC	CASSEFPSAGEQYF
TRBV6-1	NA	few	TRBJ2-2	TGTGCCAGCAGCCCAGGGTCGGGCACCGGGGAGCTGTTTTTT	CASSPGSGTGELFF
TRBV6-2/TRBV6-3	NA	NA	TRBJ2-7	TGTGCCAGCAGTACACTAGCAAGAGCACAACTACGGGAGCAGTACTTC	CASSTLARAQLREQYF
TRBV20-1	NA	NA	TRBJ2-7	TGCAGTGCCTCCAGGGGTCCATCCTACGAGCAGTACTTC	CSASRGPSYEQYF
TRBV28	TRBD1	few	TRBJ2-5	TGTGCCAGCAGTTCCCTCGGGGACAGATATCCCAATTCCGGGGAGACCCAGTACTTC	CASSSLGDRYPNSGETQYF
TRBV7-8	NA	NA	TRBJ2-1	TGTGCCAGCAGCTTAGTTTCCACAGTCTACAATGAGCAGTTCTTC	CASSLVSTVYNEQFF
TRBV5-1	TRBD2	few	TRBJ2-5	TGCGCCAGCAGCTTCCCACTAGCGGGGGTTTGGGAGGAGACCCAGTACTTC	CASSFPLAGVWEETQYF
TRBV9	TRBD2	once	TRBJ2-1	TGTGCCAGCAGCGTAGACCTAGCGGGGGCCTCCTACAATGAGCAGTTCTTC	CASSVDLAGASYNEQFF
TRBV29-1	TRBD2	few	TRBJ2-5	TGCAGCGTTATGGGACTACCTTTTGAGACCCAGTACTTC	CSVMGLPFETQYF
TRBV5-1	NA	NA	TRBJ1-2	TGTGCCAGCAGCCCAGGATCTGGCTACACCTTC	CASSPGSGYTF
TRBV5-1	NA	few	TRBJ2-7	TGCGCCAGCAGCGTGACCGGGACCGCAACCTACGAGCAGTACTTC	CASSVTGTATYEQYF
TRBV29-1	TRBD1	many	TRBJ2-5	TGCAGCGTTCAAAGACAGGGTCAAGAGACCCAGTACTTC	CSVQRQGQETQYF
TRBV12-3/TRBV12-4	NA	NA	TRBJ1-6	TGTGCCAGCAGTTTAGGTGGGGAGGGTTCACCCCTCCACTTT	CASSLGGEGSPLHF
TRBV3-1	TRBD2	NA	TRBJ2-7	TGTGCCAGCAGCCAAACGGGAGGTTCGTACCGGGGCGAGCAGTACTTC	CASSQTGGSYRGEQYF
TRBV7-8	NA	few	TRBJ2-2	TGTGCCAGCAGCCGCGGGACAGAAGCGAACACCGGGGAGCTGTTTTTT	CASSRGTEANTGELFF
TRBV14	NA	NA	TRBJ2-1	TGTGCCAGCAGCCAAGCGCGGGGGCTAAACAATGAGCAGTTCTTC	CASSQARGLNNEQFF
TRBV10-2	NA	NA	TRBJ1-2	TGCGCCAGCAGTGAGCACGGAGGGCCTTATGGCTACACCTTC	CASSEHGGPYGYTF
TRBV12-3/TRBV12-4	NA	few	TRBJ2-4	TGTGCCAGCAGTCCCCCCCGAGAAGCCGGGGGCAAAAACATTCAGTACTTC	CASSPPREAGGKNIQYF
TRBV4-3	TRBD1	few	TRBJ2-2	TGCGCCAGCAGCCAAGATAGGGGGACAGGGGGCTCCGGGGAGCTGTTTTTT	CASSQDRGTGGSGELFF
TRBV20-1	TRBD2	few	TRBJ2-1	TGCAGTGCTAGAGATTTCCTTCCTCGGGGACTAGTTTCCTATGAGCAGTTCTTC	CSARDFLPRGLVSYEQFF
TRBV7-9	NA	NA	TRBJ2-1	TGTGCCAGCAGCTTCAACAGTGGGAATGAGCAGTTCTTC	CASSFNSGNEQFF
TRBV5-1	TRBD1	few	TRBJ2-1	TGCGCCAGCAGCCCGAGAGCCGGGACAGGGGGCCCTAGGAATGAGCAGTTCTTC	CASSPRAGTGGPRNEQFF
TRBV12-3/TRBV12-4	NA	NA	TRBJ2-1	TGTGCCAGTGCCGTGTATGAGCAGTTCTTC	CASAVYEQFF
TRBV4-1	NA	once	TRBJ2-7	TGCGCCAGCAGCCAAGATGGGCGGGGTTCCTACGAGCAGTACTTC	CASSQDGRGSYEQYF
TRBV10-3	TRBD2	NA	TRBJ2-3	TGTGCCATCAGTGAAGGGGGACTAGCGTGGCTCTCAGATACGCAGTATTTT	CAISEGGLAWLSDTQYF
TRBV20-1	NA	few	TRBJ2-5	TGCAGTGCTCCCTCGACTGGGCACCAAGAGACCCAGTACTTC	CSAPSTGHQETQYF
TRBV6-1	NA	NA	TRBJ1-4	TGTGCCAGCAGCGCCGACGGGGGGAGTGGGGAAAAACTGTTTTTT	CASSADGGSGEKLFF
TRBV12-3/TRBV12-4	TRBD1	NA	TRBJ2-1	TGTGCCAGCAGAAAACCGGGACAGGCGGGCAATGAGCAGTTCTTC	CASRKPGQAGNEQFF
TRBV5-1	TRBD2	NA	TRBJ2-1	TGCGCCAGCAGCTTGGCGGGGCGGGGGGGCCGCTACAATGAGCAGTTCTTC	CASSLAGRGGRYNEQFF